This TCR beta chain originates from a study of blood T cells in healthy people across ages. This clonotype was found many times. Its antigen is currently unknown. The study, taken as a whole, reports: Age advanced and TCR beta diversity per million T cells fell, roughly linearly. More naive CD4+ cells and higher diversity were found in long-lived than in aged donors.

Next came a second PCR, run for about 7 to 12 cycles, which used a sample-barcoded 5' primer along with a J-beta primer mix. Unique molecular identifiers of 12 random nucleotides labeled each cDNA. TCRdb called the 5' RACE reads again in MiXCR, with one record for every CDR3 protein. The sample shows about 1,400,000 distinct CDR3 sequences, 59% of them seen only once. CDR1 is SQVTM, CDR2 ANQGSEA, per germline. There are 13 residues in the CDR3. Trimming took off 1 base at V and 8 bases at J, with 12 bases between the two ends. Sequences were obtained from blood. The TCR sequence derives from a man between 18 and 35 years old in good health. J is TRBJ2-1 and V is TRBV29-1; D possibly uses TRBD1 or TRBD2 (6 bases each). CDR3 DNA: TGCAGCGTTGAAGCCAGGGGCGGGGATGAGCAGTTCTTC. Protein: CSVEARGGDEQFF.